One and the same sample provided the 10 T cell receptor beta chains below, sequenced in a study of cytomegalovirus exposure and HLA in healthy donors. Researchers ran the PCR with 60 Vbeta and 13 Jbeta primers. Profiling relied on immunoSEQ multiplex PCR, and the TCRdb table lists in-frame clones only, not all of them. The sample includes roughly 290,000 clones, about 87% of them seen just once. Sequenced material: PBMCs. The receptors come from a woman between 18 and 29 years old in good health and CMV-seronegative.

The chain combines TRBV18 with TRBJ1-4; D is uncertain. CDR1 and CDR2 (germline): KGHSH, LQKENI. V shed 3 bases and J shed 8 bases, with 22 bases lying between them. The length of the CDR3 is 17 residues. Here the CDR3 reads CASSPPRGWPAGEKLFF. The CDR3 coding sequence is TGTGCCAGCTCACCCCCCCGAGGGTGGCCCGCAGGCGAAAAACTGTTTTTT.

The rearrangement joins TRBV7-3 to TRBJ2-5; weak D call: TRBD2 (6 bases). The ends were cut back, 5 bases at V and 2 bases at J, with 21 bases in the middle. The CDR3 sequence is 17 residues long. Germline V gives CDR1 SGHTA, CDR2 FQGTGA. In DNA form, the CDR3 reads TGTGCCAGCAGCCCGAAACCCAGAAGCGGGCCGCAAGAGACCCAGTACTTC. It specifies CASSPKPRSGPQETQYF.

The chain recombines TRBV25-1 with TRBJ2-1; the D gene is possibly TRBD2 (5 bases). Trimming shortened V by 0 bases and J by 5 bases, and 11 bases separated the two germline ends. This CDR3 comprises 15 residues. CDR1 and CDR2 (germline): MGHDK, SYGVNS. The CDR3 sequence is CASSEYRTSDNEQFF. The CDR3 coding sequence is TGTGCCAGCAGTGAATACCGGACTTCCGACAATGAGCAGTTCTTC. Based on the CDR3 plus reference TRBV25-1 and TRBJ2-1, the full variable domain is EADIYQTPRYLVIGTGKKITLECSQTMGHDKMYWYQQDPGMELHLIHYSYGVNSTEKGDLSSESTVSRIRTEHFPLTLESARPSHTSQYLCASSEYRTSDNEQFFGPGTRLTVL.

The chain employs TRBV5-4 and TRBJ2-5; 9 bases line up with TRBD1. The J call could be wrong; TRBJ2-7 is a better fit for the DNA end. The CDR3 has 14 residues. Germline CDR1 reads SGHNT; CDR2 reads YYREEE (reference sequence). In DNA form, the CDR3 reads TGTGCCAGCAGCTTGGGGACAGGGGTCTACGAGCAGTACTTC. Protein product: CASSLGTGVYEQYF.

The chain joins TRBV6-6 to TRBJ1-2; D not resolved. The V end was cut by 7 bases, the J end by 4 bases, with 13 bases between. Germline CDR1 and CDR2: MNHNY and SVGAGI (reference sequence). The CDR3 is 13 amino acids. The CDR3 loop reads CASIEGGGYGYTF. CDR3 nucleotide sequence: TGTGCCAGCATTGAGGGTGGAGGCTATGGCTACACCTTC.

This chain connects TRBV27 to TRBJ2-2; 12 bases match TRBD2. Trimming took 7 bases from V and 4 from J; bases not matched to a gene: 10. Germline V gene lookup returns CDR1 MNHEY and CDR2 SMNVEV (reference sequence). This CDR3 has 17 amino acids. The CDR3 bases are TGTGCCAGCAACCTCCTCTCTAGCGGGGGGGCCACCGGGGAGCTGTTTTTT. Its protein is CASNLLSSGGATGELFF.

The chain recombines TRBV11-2 with TRBJ1-2; 12 bases match TRBD1. The J segment lost 3 bases and the V segment lost 1 base, leaving 6 bases of the junction unmatched. There are 17 residues in the CDR3. CDR1 and CDR2 from the germline V gene are SGHAT and FQNNGV. The CDR3 is CASSLGDRGRLDYGYTF. The CDR3 nucleotides are TGTGCCAGCAGCTTAGGGGACAGGGGGCGCTTGGACTATGGCTACACCTTC.

This clone was detected once. The rearrangement links TRBV7-2 to TRBJ2-2; TRBD2 matches at 7 bases. Trimming at V came to 2 bases and at J to 6 bases, leaving 12 bases not matched to a gene. CDR3 length: 17 residues. From germline, CDR1 is SGHTA and CDR2 FQGNSA. CDR3: CASSLLLWGEGPGELFF. The CDR3 DNA follows: TGTGCCAGCAGCTTACTTTTGTGGGGGGAGGGACCCGGGGAGCTGTTTTTT.

To note about this clone: At one boundary the junction diverges from the germline segment, which might be a read error. CDR3 DNA sequence: TGTTCCAGCAGTCGACAGGGGAGCGATGCTTTCTTT. Its protein is CSSSRQGSDAFF. The V call is TRBV7-9, the J call TRBJ1-1; the match to TRBD1 covers 8 bases. The germline gives CDR1 SEHNR, CDR2 FQNEAQ (reference sequence). The CDR3 runs 12 residues. Complete variable domain (other parts from reference TRBV7-9 and TRBJ1-1): DTGVSQNPRHKITKRGQNVTFRCDPISEHNRLYWYRQTLGQGPEFLTYFQNEAQLEKSRLLSDRFSAERPKGSFSTLEIQRTEQGDSAMYLCSSSRQGSDAFFGQGTRLTVV.

The chain has TRBV11-3 and TRBJ2-6; D is uncertain. CDR1 SGHNT and CDR2 YENEEA come from the germline V gene. The CDR3 runs to 15 residues. Trimming took 3 bases from V and 2 from J, leaving 8 bases between them. The CDR3 sequence: CASSFPGAGANVLTF. In DNA, the CDR3 is TGTGCCAGCAGCTTCCCTGGAGCTGGGGCCAACGTCCTGACTTTC.